This TCR beta chain was captured by sequencing in a study of T cell responses to AZD1222 COVID-19 vaccine. The data were produced by immunoSEQ multiplex PCR, yet TCRdb's version contains in-frame clones alone and is incomplete. The sample has 110,000 or so clones, approximately 89% seen once; the top ten hold 3.1%. Germline CDR1 LNHDA, CDR2 SQIVND (reference sequence). CDR3 length equals 13 residues. V dropped 6 bases and J dropped 7 bases, with 12 bases sitting between them. General observations from the study: In the spike-specific TCR repertoire, nearly half reportedly target unmutated variant regions.

About this clone: The antigen remains undetermined.

This TCR came from an adult in good health. This chain links TRBV19 with TRBJ2-2, with D perhaps given as TRBD1 or TRBD2 (5 bases each). Sequences were derived from peripheral blood, sampled on day 0 of MenACWY control vaccination. Here the CDR3 reads CASSWDGGGELFF. The CDR3, as DNA: TGTGCCAGTAGCTGGGACGGCGGCGGGGAGCTGTTTTTT.